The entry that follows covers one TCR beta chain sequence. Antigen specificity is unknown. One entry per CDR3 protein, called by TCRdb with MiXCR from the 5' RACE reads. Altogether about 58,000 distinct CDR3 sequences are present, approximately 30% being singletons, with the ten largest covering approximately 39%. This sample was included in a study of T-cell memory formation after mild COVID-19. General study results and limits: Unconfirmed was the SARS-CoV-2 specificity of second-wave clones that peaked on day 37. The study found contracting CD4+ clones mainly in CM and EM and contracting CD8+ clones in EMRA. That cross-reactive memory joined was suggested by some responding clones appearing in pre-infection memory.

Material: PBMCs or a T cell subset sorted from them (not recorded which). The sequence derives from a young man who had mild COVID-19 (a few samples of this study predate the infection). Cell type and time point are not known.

As DNA, the CDR3 is TGTGCCAGCAGCTTATTTCCCGTGGGCGAGCAGTACGTC. This encodes CASSLFPVGEQYV. The J gene is TRBJ2-7, the V gene TRBV7-2; D remains ambiguous. Germline V CDR1 and CDR2: SGHTA, FQGNSA. The CDR3 runs 13 residues. Trimming shortened V by 2 bases and J by 6 bases, and 11 bases separated the two germline ends.